This entry lists 15 T cell receptor beta chains sequenced from one sample in a study of cytomegalovirus exposure and HLA in healthy donors. In the PCR, 60 Vbeta and 13 Jbeta primers were used. This table comes from immunoSEQ multiplex PCR, and its TCRdb copy is limited to in-frame clones, with some not included. The repertoire table contains over 120,000 clones. Sequenced material: PBMCs. These TCRs come from a male donor in good health and CMV-seronegative.

The J gene is TRBJ1-2, the V gene TRBV28, with D possibly matching TRBD1 (5 bases). V lost 2 bases to trimming and J lost 3 bases, with 13 bases between them. Germline loops: CDR1 MDHEN, CDR2 SYDVKM. CDR3 length: 15 residues. The CDR3 DNA follows: TGTGCCAGCAGTTTAGAACGGGGGGTCGACTATGGCTACACCTTC. Translation gives CASSLERGVDYGYTF.

V usage is TRBV15 and J usage is TRBJ2-5; a possible D gene is TRBD1 (6 bases). Matching the DNA end better, TRBJ2-7 makes the J call doubtful. Germline V gene lookup returns CDR1 LNHNV and CDR2 YYDKDF (reference sequence). The CDR3 contains 13 residues. CDR3 loop: CATSTRDTYEQYF. DNA for the CDR3: TGTGCCACCAGCACCCGGGACACCTACGAGCAGTACTTC.

V is TRBV29-1 and J is TRBJ2-5, with TRBD2 matching over 13 bases. The CDR3 is made up of 16 amino acids. V dropped 7 bases and J dropped 2; count of bases not matched to a gene: 10. Germline V gene sequence: CDR1 SQVTM, CDR2 ANQGSEA. CDR3 sequence (DNA): TGCAGCGCGGCCGGGACTAGCGGGAACGTACAAGAGACCCAGTACTTC. Its translation: CSAAGTSGNVQETQYF.

This chain connects TRBV19 to TRBJ2-7; 9 bases are a match to TRBD2. The CDR3 length is 16 residues. Germline V gives CDR1 LNHDA, CDR2 SQIVND (reference sequence). V lost 3 bases and J lost 5; bases outside the gene matches: 11. DNA of the CDR3: TGTGCCAGTAGTATCGGCGGGAGGGCAGGCGAGAACGAGCAGTACTTC. This gives the protein CASSIGGRAGENEQYF. Based on the CDR3 plus reference TRBV19 and TRBJ2-7, the full variable domain is DGGITQSPKYLFRKEGQNVTLSCEQNLNHDAMYWYRQDPGQGLRLIYYSQIVNDFQKGDIAEGYSVSREKKESFPLTVTSAQKNPTAFYLCASSIGGRAGENEQYFGPGTRLTVT.

V and J are TRBV5-7 and TRBJ1-4; 7 positions agree with TRBD1. TRBV5-7 is identified as an open reading frame with a role that is uncertain. The CDR3 totals 14 residues. V lost 2 bases and J lost 7; bases outside the gene matches: 5. The CDR3 spells CASSLRGRREKLFF. CDR3 DNA: TGTGCCAGCAGCTTAAGGGGGCGGCGTGAAAAACTGTTTTTT.

V is TRBV30 and J is TRBJ2-7; D possibly corresponds to TRBD1 (6 bases). Germline CDR1 is GTSNPN and CDR2 is SVGIG (reference sequence). This CDR3 contains 14 residues. Trimming left V 4 bases short and J 3 bases short, with 16 bases between. This CDR3 is CAWTLRDRSYEQYF. In nucleotides, the CDR3 is TGTGCCTGGACGCTTCGAGACAGGAGCTACGAGCAGTACTTC.

This chain links TRBV5-6 with TRBJ2-5, with 8 bases that match TRBD1. The junction had 5 bases not matched to a gene; V was cut back by 3 bases and J by 1 base. The germline CDR1 and CDR2 sequences are SGHDT and YYEEEE. This CDR3 region has 15 residues. This CDR3 is CASSSPDRGQETQYF. For the CDR3, the DNA is TGTGCCAGCAGCTCTCCAGACAGGGGCCAAGAGACCCAGTACTTC.

V gene TRBV19 combines with J gene TRBJ1-3; 8 nucleotides agree with TRBD1. The CDR3 is 12 residues long. Trimming at V came to 11 bases and at J to 3 bases, leaving 3 bases not matched to a gene. CDR1 LNHDA and CDR2 SQIVND come from the germline V gene (reference sequence). The CDR3, as DNA: TGTGCCGGACAGGGCGATGGAAACACCATATATTTT. Protein product: CAGQGDGNTIYF. The full variable domain, rest sourced from reference TRBV19 and TRBJ1-3, is DGGITQSPKYLFRKEGQNVTLSCEQNLNHDAMYWYRQDPGQGLRLIYYSQIVNDFQKGDIAEGYSVSREKKESFPLTVTSAQKNPTAFYLCAGQGDGNTIYFGEGSWLTVV.

The gene calls are TRBV28 and TRBJ1-4; possible D gene TRBD1, 6 bases. CDR3 length: 15 amino acids. The germline gives CDR1 MDHEN, CDR2 SYDVKM. Deletions cut 6 bases from V and 4 bases from J, with 15 bases between. The CDR3, as DNA: TGTGCCAGCAGGTTCAGAGGACAGCTTAATGAAAAACTGTTTTTT. Amino acid sequence: CASRFRGQLNEKLFF.

The rearrangement uses TRBV27 and TRBJ2-4; the match to TRBD1 covers 7 bases. This CDR3 spans 15 amino acids. Germline V CDR1 and CDR2: MNHEY, SMNVEV (reference sequence). J gave up 0 bases and V 8 bases, and 7 bases lay outside the gene matches. The CDR3 spells CASQPDRVAKNIQYF. The CDR3 DNA is TGTGCCAGCCAACCCGACAGGGTAGCCAAAAACATTCAGTACTTC.

The DNA for the CDR3 is TGTGCCACCGGACAGGGATTCGGCGGGGAGCTGTTTTTT. This translates into CATGQGFGGELFF. This chain uses TRBV2 with TRBJ2-2; 8 positions agree with TRBD1. Per germline, CDR1 SNHLY and CDR2 FYNNEI. V gave up 10 bases and J gave up 7 bases; unmatched junction bases: 8. The CDR3 is 13 amino acids.

This chain connects TRBV29-1 to TRBJ2-7; TRBD2 matches at 11 bases. Germline CDR1 reads SQVTM; CDR2 reads ANQGSEA. This CDR3 has 15 residues. The V gene end was trimmed by 0 bases and the J gene end by 4 bases; junction bases not matched to a gene: 5. The chain's CDR3 is CSVEDGTSGSYEQYF. CDR3 in DNA: TGCAGCGTTGAAGACGGCACTAGCGGGAGTTACGAGCAGTACTTC.

This chain joins TRBV6-6 and TRBJ2-1; 8 bases are shared with TRBD2. Germline trimming cut 6 bases from V and 4 bases from J; bases unmatched to any gene: 5. Germline assignment: CDR1 MNHNY and CDR2 SVGAGI (reference sequence). The CDR3 consists of 14 residues. The CDR3 reads CASSFRLAYNEQFF. CDR3 bases: TGTGCCAGCAGCTTTAGACTAGCGTACAATGAGCAGTTCTTC.

The chain recombines TRBV5-1 with TRBJ2-1; no reliable D call. With 6 bases removed from V and 5 bases from J, the gap between germline ends came to 18 bases. Germline V CDR1 and CDR2: SGHRS, YFSETQ. CDR3 length: 15 amino acids. Here the CDR3 reads CASTLLEVTDNEQFF. CDR3 DNA: TGCGCCAGCACCCTTCTCGAGGTTACCGACAATGAGCAGTTCTTC.

This chain connects TRBV19 to TRBJ1-2; TRBD1 matches at 10 bases. This CDR3 has 18 amino acids. Losses at the gene ends were 7 bases for V and 7 bases for J; bases not matched to a gene: 21. Germline-derived CDR1 and CDR2 are LNHDA and SQIVND (reference sequence). The CDR3 DNA sequence: TGTGCCAGTACCAAGACCCGGGACAGGGGACAAGGAGGGAGTGGCTACACCTTC. Translating gives CASTKTRDRGQGGSGYTF.